These 17 T cell receptor beta chains were all obtained from the same sample, sequenced in a study of OX40 agonist ivuxolimab in advanced cancers. Sequencing used immunoSEQ multiplex PCR; TCRdb keeps in-frame clones, though not all of them. The sample has over 20,000 clones; 85% to 90% are singletons. Source: CD4+ or CD8+ T cells sorted from blood, taken in a trial of the OX40 agonist ivuxolimab. The receptor set was obtained from an adult with an advanced solid tumor such as melanoma, head and neck, liver or kidney cancer.

This sequence joins TRBV9 and TRBJ2-7, with D tentatively TRBD1 (6 bases). This CDR3 is built from 16 residues. V lost 3 bases and J 2 bases, leaving 18 bases between the germline ends. From germline, CDR1 is SGDLS and CDR2 YYNGEE. This chain's CDR3 is CASSAKDSRTPYEQYF. The CDR3 coding sequence is TGTGCCAGCAGCGCAAAGGACAGTCGAACCCCCTACGAGCAGTACTTC.

V gene TRBV9 combines with J gene TRBJ2-1, with TRBD2 as a possible D gene (7 bases). The CDR3 loop spans 15 amino acids. V dropped 0 bases and J dropped 12 bases, with 19 bases sitting between them. From germline, CDR1 is SGDLS and CDR2 YYNGEE. CDR3 sequence reads: CASSVGGGLIPRQFF. The CDR3 DNA reads as TGTGCCAGCAGCGTAGGCGGGGGCCTTATCCCGCGGCAGTTCTTC. Full variable domain (missing parts from reference TRBV9 and TRBJ2-1): DSGVTQTPKHLITATGQRVTLRCSPRSGDLSVYWYQQSLDQGLQFLIQYYNGEERAKGNILERFSAQQFPDLHSELNLSSLELGDSALYFCASSVGGGLIPRQFFGPGTRLTVL.

This clone was picked up one time. The conserved phenylalanine or tryptophan normally closing the CDR3 is absent here, so this likely arose from a read error. CDR3 loop: CASSEVGLDSPLHL. In nucleotides, the CDR3 is TGTGCCAGCAGTGAAGTGGGTCTGGATTCACCCCTCCACCTT. This chain links TRBV6-1 with TRBJ1-6; D gene ambiguous. Germline V CDR1 and CDR2: MNHNS, SASEGT. This CDR3 has 14 amino acids. The V end was cut by 1 base, the J end by 8 bases, with 9 bases between.

The CDR3 reads CASVVAGTGELFF. CDR3 nucleotide sequence: TGTGCCAGCGTAGTGGCCGGCACCGGGGAGCTGTTTTTT. The chain has TRBV19 and TRBJ2-2; D ambiguous. Trimming stripped 9 bases from V and 4 bases from J, with 12 bases between. The CDR3 totals 13 residues. Germline CDR1 is LNHDA and CDR2 is SQIVND (reference sequence).

As concerns this clone: This CDR3 is missing its conserved last phenylalanine or tryptophan, likely due to a read error. The chain carries TRBV27 and TRBJ1-6; the D is unclear. Trimming stripped 4 bases from V and 4 bases from J, with 5 bases between. Germline-derived CDR1 and CDR2 are MNHEY and SMNVEV (reference sequence). The CDR3 has 13 residues. The CDR3 loop is CASSSRYNSPLHL. In nucleotides, the CDR3 is TGTGCCAGCAGTTCCAGGTATAATTCACCCCTCCACCTT.

V gene TRBV7-2 combines with J gene TRBJ1-2; 8 bases line up with TRBD1. Germline V gene data show CDR1 as SGHTA and CDR2 as FQGNSA. This CDR3 is 17 amino acids long. V shed 5 bases, J shed 7 bases, and the junction held 18 bases outside the gene matches. CDR3 bases: TGTGCCAGCAGCCCATCGGGACAGGTGATTGTCCCGCCTGGCTACACCTTC. Its protein product is CASSPSGQVIVPPGYTF.

The chain links TRBV6-1 to TRBJ2-3; possibly TRBD1 or TRBD2 for D (6 bases each). V lost 0 bases to trimming and J lost 6 bases, with 16 bases between them. The CDR3 loop spans 16 amino acids. Germline V gene sequence: CDR1 MNHNS, CDR2 SASEGT. The CDR3 is CASSEAGGLGRDTQYF. CDR3 DNA: TGTGCCAGCAGTGAAGCGGGGGGCTTAGGAAGGGATACGCAGTATTTT.

This chain joins TRBV11-2 and TRBJ2-3; TRBD1 agrees at 7 bases. The CDR3 consists of 14 residues. Germline lookup yields CDR1 SGHAT and CDR2 FQNNGV. After removal of 3 bases from V and 1 base from J, the junction contained 1 base not matched to a gene. The CDR3 coding sequence is TGTGCCAGCAGCTTCCAGGGGGGCACAGATACGCAGTATTTT. Protein sequence: CASSFQGGTDTQYF. The complete variable domain, with remaining parts taken from reference TRBV11-2 and TRBJ2-3, reads EAGVAQSPRYKIIEKRQSVAFWCNPISGHATLYWYQQILGQGPKLLIQFQNNGVVDDSQLPKDRFSAERLKGVDSTLKIQPAKLEDSAVYLCASSFQGGTDTQYFGPGTRLTVL.

The rearrangement links TRBV7-8 to TRBJ2-7, with D unresolved. This CDR3 spans 11 amino acids. The ends were cut back, 4 bases at V and 3 bases at J, with 4 bases in the middle. CDR1 and CDR2 from the germline V gene are SGHVS and FQNEAQ. The CDR3 loop reads CASSSYYEQYF. The CDR3 DNA is TGTGCCAGCAGCTCGTACTACGAGCAGTACTTC.

This rearrangement joins TRBV27 to TRBJ1-4, with D perhaps TRBD1 (5 bases). In germline, CDR1 is MNHEY, CDR2 SMNVEV (reference sequence). The V end was cut by 5 bases, the J end by 7 bases, with 14 bases between. CDR3 length: 14 amino acids. CDR3 nucleotides: TGTGCCAGCAGTCCCTGGGGGAAGGGTGAAAAACTGTTTTTT. Its protein is CASSPWGKGEKLFF.

This chain uses TRBV7-3 with TRBJ2-1; D may be TRBD1 (5 bases). V was shortened by 1 base and J by 2 bases, with 9 bases between the two germline ends. CDR3 size: 15 residues. The germline V gene encodes CDR1 SGHTA and CDR2 FQGTGA. CDR3 protein: CASSLKGITYNEQFF. The CDR3 region has the DNA TGTGCCAGCAGCTTAAAGGGGATAACCTACAATGAGCAGTTCTTC.

The chain carries TRBV10-1 and TRBJ1-1, with D uncertain. CDR1 and CDR2 from the germline V gene are WNHNN and SYGVQD (reference sequence). The CDR3 contains 14 residues. The ends were cut back, 4 bases at V and 4 bases at J, with 13 bases in the middle. CDR3: CASSGDLGATEAFF. In DNA, the CDR3 is TGCGCCAGCAGTGGCGACCTGGGAGCCACTGAAGCTTTCTTT.

This clone came up a few times. The genes are TRBV15 and TRBJ2-1, with D possibly TRBD2 on 6 matching bases. The CDR3 has 15 amino acids. The ends were cut back, 0 bases at V and 5 bases at J, with 11 bases in the middle. Per germline, CDR1 LNHNV and CDR2 YYDKDF (reference sequence). The CDR3, as DNA: TGTGCCACCAGCAGAGATCTGGAGGGGCACAATGAGCAGTTCTTC. Translated, it gives CATSRDLEGHNEQFF. Full variable domain (remainder filled in from reference TRBV15 and TRBJ2-1): DAMVIQNPRYQVTQFGKPVTLSCSQTLNHNVMYWYQQKSSQAPKLLFHYYDKDFNNEADTPDNFQSRRPNTSFCFLDIRSPGLGDTAMYLCATSRDLEGHNEQFFGPGTRLTVL.

The chain joins TRBV10-3 to TRBJ1-3; 9 bases align to TRBD1. The CDR3 totals 15 residues. The V gene end was trimmed by 3 bases and the J gene end by 10 bases; junction bases not matched to a gene: 10. CDR1 is ENHRY, CDR2 SYGVKD, per germline. CDR3 DNA sequence: TGTGCCATCAGTGACCTAGGACAGGGGCGGGGGACCATATATTTT. Translation gives CAISDLGQGRGTIYF.

The genes are TRBV5-5 and TRBJ2-1; weak D call: TRBD1 (6 bases). The CDR3 loop spans 15 amino acids. Germline CDR1 and CDR2: SGHKS and YYEKEE (reference sequence). The V gene lost 3 bases and the J gene lost 0 bases, with 10 bases spanning the gap. The CDR3 spells CASSSGQSSYNEQFF. CDR3 DNA: TGTGCCAGCAGCTCAGGACAGAGCTCCTACAATGAGCAGTTCTTC.

The rearrangement links TRBV28 to TRBJ1-3; D gene ambiguous. V lost 8 bases and J lost 4, with 21 bases in between. The CDR3 consists of 16 residues. The germline V gene has CDR1 MDHEN and CDR2 SYDVKM. CDR3 sequence reads: CASGPGVGIFGNTIYF. The DNA for the CDR3 is TGTGCCAGCGGCCCCGGCGTGGGGATCTTCGGAAACACCATATATTTT.

The CDR3 protein is CASSHLEPANEQFF. The CDR3 bases are TGCGCCAGCAGCCACTTGGAGCCCGCCAATGAGCAGTTCTTC. The chain is built from TRBV4-1 and TRBJ2-1, with D unclear. This CDR3 spans 14 amino acids. Germline CDR1 MGHRA, CDR2 YSYEKL. The germline V and J ends were trimmed by 3 bases and 6 bases, with 12 bases remaining between them.